The present T cell receptor beta chain was sequenced within a study of CD8 T cells in ankylosing spondylitis. CDR1 is SGHRS, CDR2 YFSETQ, per germline. The CDR3 is 18 residues long. Trimming pared 0 bases from V and 5 bases from J, leaving 24 bases between. TCRdb reanalysed the 5' RACE reads using MiXCR and keeps one entry per CDR3 protein. The sample consists of some 250,000 distinct CDR3 sequences, roughly 10% of them appearing once. This clonotype was counted many times. V is TRBV5-1 and J is TRBJ2-7; a weak D match, TRBD2 (6 bases). What was sequenced was blood, either unsorted or a sorted T cell fraction (not recorded which). The clonotype was recovered from a male donor with ankylosing spondylitis or in good health (not recorded which). CDR3 protein: CASSLDGAVADANNEQYF. The CDR3 DNA sequence: TGCGCCAGCAGCTTGGATGGAGCGGTAGCGGACGCAAATAACGAGCAGTACTTC. The whole variable domain, filled in from reference TRBV5-1 and TRBJ2-7, reads KAGVTQTPRYLIKTRGQQVTLSCSPISGHRSVSWYQQTPGQGLQFLFEYFSETQRNKGNFPGRFSGRQFSNSRSEMNVSTLELGDSALYLCASSLDGAVADANNEQYFGPGTRLTVT.